This TCR beta chain stems from a study of cytomegalovirus exposure and HLA in healthy donors. Clones were read by immunoSEQ multiplex PCR, and TCRdb kept only the in-frame ones, dropping some. In the table there are about 160,000 clones, approximately 86% of which are singletons. The CDR3 contains 15 residues. Germline V gene sequence: CDR1 SGDLS, CDR2 YYNGEE. V lost 3 bases and J lost 8; bases outside the gene matches: 9. The chain carries TRBV9 and TRBJ1-4; 8 bases fit TRBD1. This clonotype was obtained from a man aged 25-45 years in good health and CMV-seropositive. The sequencing input was PBMCs. CDR3 in amino acids: CASSGGTGLVEKLFF. CDR3 in DNA: TGTGCCAGCAGCGGCGGGACAGGCCTTGTAGAAAAACTGTTTTTT.